This is a list of T cell receptor beta chains from one sample in a study of T-cell reconstitution after alpha-beta-depleted transplantation in children. TCRdb analysed the PCR reads with MiXCR anew, one entry per CDR3 protein. The data contain 600,000 to 800,000 distinct CDR3 sequences, roughly 13% of them singletons. The source was PBMCs, collected before TCRalphabeta/CD19-depleted stem cell transplant. These receptors were taken from a girl aged 2-10 years with congenital amegakaryocytic thrombocytopenia, due to receive a stem cell transplant. The CDR3 runs from the conserved cysteine through the conserved F or W. The D gene is left open where the match is weak. Some rows have no size entry. The others give once, few or many, or a class for an expanded clone.

clone_size: .
d_call: TRBD2
v_call: TRBV7-3
j_call: TRBJ2-3
cdr3_nt: TGTGCCAGCAGTCGGACTAGCGGGAGGGCCGATACGCAGTATTTT
cdr3_aa: CASSRTSGRADTQYF

clone_size: few
d_call: TRBD2
v_call: TRBV12-5
j_call: TRBJ2-5
cdr3_nt: TGTGCTAGTGGTTCGGGACTAGCAGTTCAAGAGACCCAGTACTTC
cdr3_aa: CASGSGLAVQETQYF

clone_size: few
d_call: .
v_call: TRBV7-3
j_call: TRBJ2-3
cdr3_nt: TGTGCCAGCAGCAGAACCTCTACAACCCGCACAGATACGCAGTATTTT
cdr3_aa: CASSRTSTTRTDTQYF

clone_size: many
d_call: TRBD1
v_call: TRBV12-3/TRBV12-4
j_call: TRBJ1-1
cdr3_nt: TGTGCCAGCAGTTCCTCCAGGGGGCTGACTGAAGCTTTCTTT
cdr3_aa: CASSSSRGLTEAFF

clone_size: many
d_call: .
v_call: TRBV10-1
j_call: TRBJ2-5
cdr3_nt: TGCGCCAGCAGTTCCTCCGGGACCCAAGAGACCCAGTACTTC
cdr3_aa: CASSSSGTQETQYF

clone_size: .
d_call: .
v_call: TRBV20-1
j_call: TRBJ2-1
cdr3_nt: TGCAGTGCTAGAACGGCCTCCTTCAATGAGCAGTTCTTC
cdr3_aa: CSARTASFNEQFF

clone_size: .
d_call: .
v_call: TRBV10-3
j_call: TRBJ2-7
cdr3_nt: TGTGCCATCAGTTTAGGGGGGGGGAACGAAGAGCAGTACTTC
cdr3_aa: CAISLGGGNEEQYF

clone_size: .
d_call: .
v_call: TRBV5-1
j_call: TRBJ2-7
cdr3_nt: TGCGCCAGCAGCGCCCCGGAGCTAGAATCCGAGCAGTACTTC
cdr3_aa: CASSAPELESEQYF

clone_size: .
d_call: .
v_call: TRBV5-1
j_call: TRBJ2-7
cdr3_nt: TGCGCCAGCAGCTTGGCCGCGCTTACTAGCCCCTACGAGCAGTACTTC
cdr3_aa: CASSLAALTSPYEQYF

clone_size: many
d_call: TRBD1
v_call: TRBV6-2/TRBV6-3
j_call: TRBJ2-7
cdr3_nt: TGTGCCAGCATCCGGGACAGGGGATACGAGCAGTACTTC
cdr3_aa: CASIRDRGYEQYF

clone_size: many
d_call: .
v_call: TRBV10-3
j_call: TRBJ2-2
cdr3_nt: TGTGCCATCAGTGAGCCGGGAGTGACCGGGGAGCTGTTTTTT
cdr3_aa: CAISEPGVTGELFF

clone_size: few
d_call: TRBD1
v_call: TRBV12-3/TRBV12-4
j_call: TRBJ2-7
cdr3_nt: TGTGCCAGCAGTCTAGGACAGGCCCTCGAGCAGTACTTC
cdr3_aa: CASSLGQALEQYF

clone_size: many
d_call: TRBD2
v_call: TRBV12-3/TRBV12-4
j_call: TRBJ2-3
cdr3_nt: TGTGCCAGCAGCCGGACTAGTGTGGATACGCAGTATTTT
cdr3_aa: CASSRTSVDTQYF

clone_size: few
d_call: TRBD1
v_call: TRBV30
j_call: TRBJ2-7
cdr3_nt: TGTGCCTGGAATTCCGGGACAGGGGCCTACGAGCAGTACTTC
cdr3_aa: CAWNSGTGAYEQYF

clone_size: many
d_call: .
v_call: TRBV20-1
j_call: TRBJ2-1
cdr3_nt: TGCAGTGCTATAAGGACTCCCTGGGGGAATGAGCAGTTCTTC
cdr3_aa: CSAIRTPWGNEQFF

clone_size: many
d_call: .
v_call: TRBV20-1
j_call: TRBJ1-1
cdr3_nt: TGCAGTGCTAGACCATCCGTGGGCAGGGAAGCTTTCTTT
cdr3_aa: CSARPSVGREAFF

clone_size: few
d_call: TRBD1
v_call: TRBV11-3
j_call: TRBJ2-7
cdr3_nt: TGTGCCAGACGGACAGGGATGCTCTACGAGCAGTACTTC
cdr3_aa: CARRTGMLYEQYF

clone_size: many
d_call: .
v_call: TRBV12-3/TRBV12-4
j_call: TRBJ2-1
cdr3_nt: TGTGCCAGCAGTTTGGAGGGCAGAGCCAAGCAGTTCTTC
cdr3_aa: CASSLEGRAKQFF

clone_size: few
d_call: TRBD1
v_call: TRBV5-6
j_call: TRBJ2-7
cdr3_nt: TGTGCCAGCAGCTTGCTCAACAGGGGAACCTACGAGCAGTACTTC
cdr3_aa: CASSLLNRGTYEQYF

clone_size: many
d_call: .
v_call: TRBV12-3/TRBV12-4
j_call: TRBJ2-3
cdr3_nt: TGTGCCAGCAGTTTTCCCGGGGTAACTTCCACAGATACGCAGTATTTT
cdr3_aa: CASSFPGVTSTDTQYF

clone_size: .
d_call: .
v_call: TRBV5-5
j_call: TRBJ2-1
cdr3_nt: TGTGCCAGCGCCGCGGTCTCCTACAATGAGCAGTTCTTC
cdr3_aa: CASAAVSYNEQFF

clone_size: few
d_call: .
v_call: TRBV6-5
j_call: TRBJ1-2
cdr3_nt: TGTGCCAGCACCCGTCCTAACTATGGCTACACCTTC
cdr3_aa: CASTRPNYGYTF

clone_size: many
d_call: TRBD2
v_call: TRBV7-8
j_call: TRBJ2-1
cdr3_nt: TGTGCCAGCAGCTTTACTAGCGCCCGAGACGGTGAGCAGTTCTTC
cdr3_aa: CASSFTSARDGEQFF

clone_size: .
d_call: .
v_call: TRBV4-1
j_call: TRBJ2-1
cdr3_nt: TGCGCCAGCAGCCCCTTGACAGGGACTCATTACAATGAGCAGTTCTTC
cdr3_aa: CASSPLTGTHYNEQFF

clone_size: .
d_call: TRBD2
v_call: TRBV5-1
j_call: TRBJ2-3
cdr3_nt: TGCGCCAGCAGCGTAGCGGGAGGATTCGCAGATACGCAGTATTTT
cdr3_aa: CASSVAGGFADTQYF

clone_size: .
d_call: .
v_call: TRBV18
j_call: TRBJ1-4
cdr3_nt: TGTGCCAGCTCACCGGAGACTAGAGGGGAAAAACTGTTTTTT
cdr3_aa: CASSPETRGEKLFF

clone_size: many
d_call: TRBD2
v_call: TRBV9
j_call: TRBJ2-7
cdr3_nt: TGTGCCAGCACCGGGAGGGCCTACGAGCAGTACTTC
cdr3_aa: CASTGRAYEQYF

clone_size: many
d_call: .
v_call: TRBV7-3
j_call: TRBJ1-1
cdr3_nt: TGTGCCAGCAGCCCCGTACGGACCCTCATAGGAGAAGCTTTCTTT
cdr3_aa: CASSPVRTLIGEAFF

clone_size: few
d_call: TRBD2
v_call: TRBV29-1
j_call: TRBJ2-1
cdr3_nt: TGCAGCGTCTCTCTCGACGGGCAAGGAGCGGGAGTTGAGCAGTTCTTC
cdr3_aa: CSVSLDGQGAGVEQFF

clone_size: many
d_call: .
v_call: TRBV20-1
j_call: TRBJ1-1
cdr3_nt: TGCAGTGCCACCACAGGGCACACTGAAGCTTTCTTT
cdr3_aa: CSATTGHTEAFF

clone_size: many
d_call: TRBD2
v_call: TRBV10-3
j_call: TRBJ2-7
cdr3_nt: TGTGCCATCAGTCCCACTACACTAGCGTCCTCCGAGCAGTACTTC
cdr3_aa: CAISPTTLASSEQYF

clone_size: .
d_call: .
v_call: TRBV23-1
j_call: TRBJ1-1
cdr3_nt: TGCGCCAGCAGTCAATCGTACCAAGTGAACACTGAAGCTTTCTTT
cdr3_aa: CASSQSYQVNTEAFF

clone_size: few
d_call: .
v_call: TRBV4-2
j_call: TRBJ2-7
cdr3_nt: TGTGCCAGCAGCCAAGTTGGGCGGTCCTCCTACGAGCAGTACTTC
cdr3_aa: CASSQVGRSSYEQYF

clone_size: .
d_call: .
v_call: TRBV29-1
j_call: TRBJ2-3
cdr3_nt: TGCAGCGCGGAAGGCGGCTCCCCTAGCACAGATACGCAGTATTTT
cdr3_aa: CSAEGGSPSTDTQYF

clone_size: many
d_call: .
v_call: TRBV7-9
j_call: TRBJ1-5
cdr3_nt: TGTGCCAGCAGCTTCGGGGAAATGAGTCAGCCCCAGCATTTT
cdr3_aa: CASSFGEMSQPQHF

clone_size: many
d_call: .
v_call: TRBV12-3/TRBV12-4
j_call: TRBJ1-1
cdr3_nt: TGTGCCAGCAGCCGCAGCGGTACTGAAGCTTTCTTT
cdr3_aa: CASSRSGTEAFF

clone_size: few
d_call: TRBD1
v_call: TRBV20-1
j_call: TRBJ2-3
cdr3_nt: TGCAGCGGGGCCCGGACAGGGGTTTCCGATACGCAGTATTTT
cdr3_aa: CSGARTGVSDTQYF

clone_size: .
d_call: .
v_call: TRBV4-2
j_call: TRBJ2-7
cdr3_nt: TGTGCCAGCAGCCAAGATGACGGCCCCTACGAGCAGTACTTC
cdr3_aa: CASSQDDGPYEQYF

clone_size: .
d_call: TRBD2
v_call: TRBV4-1
j_call: TRBJ2-1
cdr3_nt: TGCGCCAGCAGCCCCTTACTAGCGGGAGCTAATGAGCAGTTCTTC
cdr3_aa: CASSPLLAGANEQFF

clone_size: many
d_call: .
v_call: TRBV29-1
j_call: TRBJ2-4
cdr3_nt: TGCAGCGTTTCTACTCCACGGGGGGCCAAAAACATTCAGTACTTC
cdr3_aa: CSVSTPRGAKNIQYF

clone_size: many
d_call: .
v_call: TRBV20-1
j_call: TRBJ1-5
cdr3_nt: TGCAGTGCTAGCCCCGGACGCGGCAATCAGCCCCAGCATTTT
cdr3_aa: CSASPGRGNQPQHF

clone_size: many
d_call: TRBD1
v_call: TRBV12-3/TRBV12-4
j_call: TRBJ1-5
cdr3_nt: TGTGCCAGCAGTCCGGCAGGGGGTCAGCCCCAGCATTTT
cdr3_aa: CASSPAGGQPQHF

clone_size: many
d_call: TRBD2
v_call: TRBV3-1
j_call: TRBJ2-1
cdr3_nt: TGTGCCAGCAGTTTCGGACTAGCGGGACCCGAAGAGCAGTTCTTC
cdr3_aa: CASSFGLAGPEEQFF

clone_size: few
d_call: TRBD1
v_call: TRBV7-8
j_call: TRBJ1-4
cdr3_nt: TGTGCCAGCAGCTCCGACAGGGTTGGGGGGGAGTCTGAAAAACTGTTTTTT
cdr3_aa: CASSSDRVGGESEKLFF

clone_size: .
d_call: TRBD2
v_call: TRBV7-9
j_call: TRBJ2-5
cdr3_nt: TGTGCCAGCAGCTCTTCCCCGGGGGGGACTGCACAAGAGACCCAGTACTTC
cdr3_aa: CASSSSPGGTAQETQYF

clone_size: many
d_call: .
v_call: TRBV20-1
j_call: TRBJ2-3
cdr3_nt: TGCAGTGCTAGCCCCTTCGATGGGAGAGGGGTAGATACGCAGTATTTT
cdr3_aa: CSASPFDGRGVDTQYF

clone_size: few
d_call: .
v_call: TRBV12-3/TRBV12-4
j_call: TRBJ2-3
cdr3_nt: TGTGCCAGCAGTTTGAAGGTTTTCGGGGTGGATACGCAGTATTTT
cdr3_aa: CASSLKVFGVDTQYF

clone_size: many
d_call: TRBD2
v_call: TRBV12-3/TRBV12-4
j_call: TRBJ2-2
cdr3_nt: TGTGCCAGCAGGGGACTAGCGGGAGGGGTCGGGGAGCTGTTTTTT
cdr3_aa: CASRGLAGGVGELFF

clone_size: many
d_call: TRBD1
v_call: TRBV5-4
j_call: TRBJ2-5
cdr3_nt: TGTGCCAGCAGCAGCCGGACAGGGCAAGAGACCCAGTACTTC
cdr3_aa: CASSSRTGQETQYF

clone_size: few
d_call: .
v_call: TRBV12-3/TRBV12-4
j_call: TRBJ1-1
cdr3_nt: TGTGCCAGCAGTAGAAGGGCTGTTGAAGAAGCTTTCTTT
cdr3_aa: CASSRRAVEEAFF

clone_size: few
d_call: .
v_call: TRBV18
j_call: TRBJ2-3
cdr3_nt: TGTGCCAGCTCCGACCAGGCCCTTGATACGCAGTATTTT
cdr3_aa: CASSDQALDTQYF

clone_size: .
d_call: .
v_call: TRBV3-1
j_call: TRBJ1-6
cdr3_nt: TGTGCCAGCAGCCCCGGACAGAACCTTTCACCCCTCCACTTT
cdr3_aa: CASSPGQNLSPLHF

clone_size: few
d_call: TRBD1
v_call: TRBV12-3/TRBV12-4
j_call: TRBJ1-6
cdr3_nt: TGTGCCAGCAGCCGGACAGGGGAAAATTCACCCCTCCACTTT
cdr3_aa: CASSRTGENSPLHF

clone_size: .
d_call: TRBD1
v_call: TRBV24-1
j_call: TRBJ2-3
cdr3_nt: TGTGCCACCAGTGGAGGGGGCGCGGATACGCAGTATTTT
cdr3_aa: CATSGGGADTQYF

clone_size: .
d_call: TRBD2
v_call: TRBV5-1
j_call: TRBJ2-1
cdr3_nt: TGCGCCACCCGACTAGCGGTCCTCCAGGAGAATGAGCAGTTCTTC
cdr3_aa: CATRLAVLQENEQFF

clone_size: few
d_call: TRBD2
v_call: TRBV19
j_call: TRBJ2-1
cdr3_nt: TGTGCCAGTAGTGAACTAGCGGGATATAATGAGCAGTTCTTC
cdr3_aa: CASSELAGYNEQFF

clone_size: many
d_call: .
v_call: TRBV12-3/TRBV12-4
j_call: TRBJ2-6
cdr3_nt: TGTGCCAGCAGTTTTAGGGCGCTGGGGGCCAACGTCCTGACTTTC
cdr3_aa: CASSFRALGANVLTF

clone_size: many
d_call: TRBD1
v_call: TRBV10-3
j_call: TRBJ1-5
cdr3_nt: TGTGCCATCAGTCCGGGACAGGTCAATCAGCCCCAGCATTTT
cdr3_aa: CAISPGQVNQPQHF

clone_size: .
d_call: TRBD2
v_call: TRBV20-1
j_call: TRBJ2-5
cdr3_nt: TGCTGTGCTAGTTCTAGCGGGAGGGCCACAAAGACCCAGTACTTC
cdr3_aa: CCASSSGRATKTQYF